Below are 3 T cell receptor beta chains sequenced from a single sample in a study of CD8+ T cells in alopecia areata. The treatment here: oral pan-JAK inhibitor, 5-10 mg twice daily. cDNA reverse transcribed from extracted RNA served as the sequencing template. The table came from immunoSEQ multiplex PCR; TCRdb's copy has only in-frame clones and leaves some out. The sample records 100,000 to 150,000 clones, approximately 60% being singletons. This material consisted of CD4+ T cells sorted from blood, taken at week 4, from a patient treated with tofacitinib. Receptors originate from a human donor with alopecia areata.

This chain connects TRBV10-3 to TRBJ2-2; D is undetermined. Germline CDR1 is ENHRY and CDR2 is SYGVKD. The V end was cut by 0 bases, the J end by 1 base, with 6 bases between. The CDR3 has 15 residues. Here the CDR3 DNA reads TGTGCCATCAGTGAGTCTCAGGTGAACACCGGGGAGCTGTTTTTT. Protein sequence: CAISESQVNTGELFF.

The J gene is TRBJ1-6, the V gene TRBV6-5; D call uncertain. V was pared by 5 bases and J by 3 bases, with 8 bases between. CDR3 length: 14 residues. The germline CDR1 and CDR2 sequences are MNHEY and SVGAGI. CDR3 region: CASSPAGYNSPLHF. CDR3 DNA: TGTGCCAGCAGTCCCGCCGGCTATAATTCACCCCTCCACTTT.

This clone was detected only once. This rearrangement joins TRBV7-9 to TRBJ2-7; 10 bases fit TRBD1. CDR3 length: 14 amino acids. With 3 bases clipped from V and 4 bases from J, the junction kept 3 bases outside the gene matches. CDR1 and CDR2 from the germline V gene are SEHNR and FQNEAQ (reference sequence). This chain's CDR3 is CASSFRGQGYEQYF. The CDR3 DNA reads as TGTGCCAGCAGCTTCAGGGGACAGGGGTACGAGCAGTACTTC.